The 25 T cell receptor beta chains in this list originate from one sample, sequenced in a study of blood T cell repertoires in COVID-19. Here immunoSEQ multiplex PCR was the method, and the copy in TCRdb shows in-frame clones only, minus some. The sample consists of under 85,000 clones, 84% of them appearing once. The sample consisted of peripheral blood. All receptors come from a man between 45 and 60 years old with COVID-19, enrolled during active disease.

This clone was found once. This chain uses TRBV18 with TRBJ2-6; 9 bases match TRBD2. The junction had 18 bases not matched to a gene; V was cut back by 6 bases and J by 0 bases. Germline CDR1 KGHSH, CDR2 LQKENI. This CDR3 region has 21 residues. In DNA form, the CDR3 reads TGTGCCAGCTCTGCGGGAGGGGGAGAAGGCTCCCTCCTCTCTGGGGCCAACGTCCTGACTTTC. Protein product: CASSAGGGEGSLLSGANVLTF.

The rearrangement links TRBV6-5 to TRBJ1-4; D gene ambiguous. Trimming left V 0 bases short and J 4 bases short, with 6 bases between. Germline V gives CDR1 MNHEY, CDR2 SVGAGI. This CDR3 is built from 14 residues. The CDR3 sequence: CASSYSNSNEKLFF. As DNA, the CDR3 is TGTGCCAGCAGTTACTCGAACAGTAATGAAAAACTGTTTTTT.

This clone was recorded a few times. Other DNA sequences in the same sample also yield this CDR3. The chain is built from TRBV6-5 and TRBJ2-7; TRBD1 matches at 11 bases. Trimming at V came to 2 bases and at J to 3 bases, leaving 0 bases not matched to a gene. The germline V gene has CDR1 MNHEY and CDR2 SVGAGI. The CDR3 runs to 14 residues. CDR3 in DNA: TGTGCCAGCAGTTACGGGACAGGGGGCTACGAGCAGTACTTC. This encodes CASSYGTGGYEQYF.

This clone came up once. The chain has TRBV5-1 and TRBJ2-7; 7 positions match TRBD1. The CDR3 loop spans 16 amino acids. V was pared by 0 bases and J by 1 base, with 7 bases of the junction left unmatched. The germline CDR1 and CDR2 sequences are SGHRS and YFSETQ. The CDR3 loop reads CASSLVGRGTSYEQYF. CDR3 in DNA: TGCGCCAGCAGCTTGGTCGGCAGGGGGACATCCTACGAGCAGTACTTC.

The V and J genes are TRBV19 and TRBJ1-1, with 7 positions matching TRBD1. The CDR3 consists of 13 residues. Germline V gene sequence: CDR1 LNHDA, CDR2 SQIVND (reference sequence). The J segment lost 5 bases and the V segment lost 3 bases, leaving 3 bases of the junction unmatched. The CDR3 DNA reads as TGTGCCAGTAGTATTAACAGGGGAACTGAAGCTTTCTTT. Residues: CASSINRGTEAFF. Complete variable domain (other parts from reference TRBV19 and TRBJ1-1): DGGITQSPKYLFRKEGQNVTLSCEQNLNHDAMYWYRQDPGQGLRLIYYSQIVNDFQKGDIAEGYSVSREKKESFPLTVTSAQKNPTAFYLCASSINRGTEAFFGQGTRLTVV.

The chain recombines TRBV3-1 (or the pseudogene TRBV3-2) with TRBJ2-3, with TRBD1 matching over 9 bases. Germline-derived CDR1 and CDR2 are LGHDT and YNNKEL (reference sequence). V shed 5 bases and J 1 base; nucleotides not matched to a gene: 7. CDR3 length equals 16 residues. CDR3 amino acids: CASSYRGRDRTDTQYF. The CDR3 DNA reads TGTGCCAGCAGCTACAGGGGGCGGGATCGCACAGATACGCAGTATTTT.

CDR3: CASSSRLAGGSPNEQFF. The CDR3 DNA sequence: TGTGCCAGCAGCTCCAGACTAGCGGGGGGCAGCCCCAATGAGCAGTTCTTC. The rearrangement links TRBV5-5 to TRBJ2-1; 13 bases are a match to TRBD2. CDR1 and CDR2 (germline): SGHKS, YYEKEE (reference sequence). The CDR3 has 17 residues. The V gene end was trimmed by 3 bases and the J gene end by 6 bases; junction bases not matched to a gene: 9.

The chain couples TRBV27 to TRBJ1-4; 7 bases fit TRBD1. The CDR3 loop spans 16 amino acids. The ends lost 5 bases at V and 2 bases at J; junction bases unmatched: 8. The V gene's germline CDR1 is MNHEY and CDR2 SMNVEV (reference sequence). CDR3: CASSDLPGQTNEKLFF. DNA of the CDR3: TGTGCCAGCAGTGACCTACCGGGACAGACTAATGAAAAACTGTTTTTT.

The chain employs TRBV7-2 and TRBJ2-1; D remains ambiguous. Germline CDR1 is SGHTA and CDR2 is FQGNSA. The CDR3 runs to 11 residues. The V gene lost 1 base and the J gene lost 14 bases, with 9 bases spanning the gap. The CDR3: CASSLESRKFF. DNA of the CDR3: TGTGCCAGCAGCTTAGAATCGAGGAAGTTCTTC.

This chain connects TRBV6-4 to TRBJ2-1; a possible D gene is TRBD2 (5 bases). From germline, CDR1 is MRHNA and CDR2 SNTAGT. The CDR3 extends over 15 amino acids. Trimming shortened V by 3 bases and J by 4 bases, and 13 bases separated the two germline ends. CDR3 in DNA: TGTGCCAGCAGTGAAGAAAATAGCGCTTACAATGAGCAGTTCTTC. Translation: CASSEENSAYNEQFF.

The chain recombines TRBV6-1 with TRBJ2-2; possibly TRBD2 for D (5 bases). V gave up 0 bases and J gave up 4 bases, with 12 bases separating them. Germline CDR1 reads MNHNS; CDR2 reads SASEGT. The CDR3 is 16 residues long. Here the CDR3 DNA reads TGTGCCAGCAGTGAAGCACGGGGAGTAGTCACCGGGGAGCTGTTTTTT. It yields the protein CASSEARGVVTGELFF.

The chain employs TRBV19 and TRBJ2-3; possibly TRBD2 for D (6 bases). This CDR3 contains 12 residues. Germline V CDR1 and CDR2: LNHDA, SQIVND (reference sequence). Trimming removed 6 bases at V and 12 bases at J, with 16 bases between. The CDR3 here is CASRQRTGLQYF. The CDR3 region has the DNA TGTGCCAGTAGGCAACGGACCGGACTACAGTATTTT.

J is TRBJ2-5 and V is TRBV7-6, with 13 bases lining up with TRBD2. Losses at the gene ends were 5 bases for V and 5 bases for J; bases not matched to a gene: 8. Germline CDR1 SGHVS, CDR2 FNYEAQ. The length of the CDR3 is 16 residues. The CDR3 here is CASSLTSGGALETQYF. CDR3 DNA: TGTGCCAGCAGCCTCACTAGCGGGGGGGCCTTGGAGACCCAGTACTTC.

CDR3 nucleotides: TGTGCCAGCAGCTTAGTGGAGGGAACTCACGAGCAGTACTTC. The encoded protein is CASSLVEGTHEQYF. J is TRBJ2-7 and V is TRBV7-9; weak D call: TRBD2 (6 bases). Germline V gene data show CDR1 as SEHNR and CDR2 as FQNEAQ (reference sequence). V was clipped by 1 base and J by 5 bases, with 12 bases between them. This CDR3 spans 14 amino acids.

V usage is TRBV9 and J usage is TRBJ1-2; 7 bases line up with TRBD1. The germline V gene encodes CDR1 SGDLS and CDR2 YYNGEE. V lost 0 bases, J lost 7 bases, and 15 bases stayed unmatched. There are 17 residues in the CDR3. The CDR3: CASSVAPNYQTGSGYTF. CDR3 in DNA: TGTGCCAGCAGCGTAGCTCCCAACTACCAGACAGGGAGTGGCTACACCTTC.

The CDR3 DNA reads TGTGCCAGCAGTGAAGCTTCTCTCGGGCGCGGGGGGGGGCCCCAGCATTTT. Its translation is CASSEASLGRGGGPQHF. This sequence joins TRBV6-1 and TRBJ1-5, with D tentatively TRBD1 (5 bases). The V end was cut by 0 bases, the J end by 9 bases, with 21 bases between. CDR1 MNHNS and CDR2 SASEGT come from the germline V gene. The length of the CDR3 is 17 residues.

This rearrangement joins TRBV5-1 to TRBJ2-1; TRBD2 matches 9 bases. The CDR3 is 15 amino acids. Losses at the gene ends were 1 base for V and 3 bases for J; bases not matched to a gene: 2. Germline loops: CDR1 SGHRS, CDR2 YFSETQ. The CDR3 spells CASSLPAGGYNEQFF. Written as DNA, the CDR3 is TGCGCCAGCAGCTTGCCAGCGGGGGGCTACAATGAGCAGTTCTTC. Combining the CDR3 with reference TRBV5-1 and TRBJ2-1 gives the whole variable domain KAGVTQTPRYLIKTRGQQVTLSCSPISGHRSVSWYQQTPGQGLQFLFEYFSETQRNKGNFPGRFSGRQFSNSRSEMNVSTLELGDSALYLCASSLPAGGYNEQFFGPGTRLTVL.

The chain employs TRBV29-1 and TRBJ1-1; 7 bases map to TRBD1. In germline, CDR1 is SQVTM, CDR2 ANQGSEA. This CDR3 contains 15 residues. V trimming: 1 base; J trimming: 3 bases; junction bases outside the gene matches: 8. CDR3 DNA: TGCAGCGTTGAAGCATGGGGACAGTTGTACACTGAAGCTTTCTTT. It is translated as CSVEAWGQLYTEAFF. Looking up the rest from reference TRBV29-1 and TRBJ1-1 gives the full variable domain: SAVISQKPSRDICQRGTSLTIQCQVDSQVTMMFWYRQQPGQSLTLIATANQGSEATYESGFVIDKFPISRPNLTFSTLTVSNMSPEDSSIYLCSVEAWGQLYTEAFFGQGTRLTVV.

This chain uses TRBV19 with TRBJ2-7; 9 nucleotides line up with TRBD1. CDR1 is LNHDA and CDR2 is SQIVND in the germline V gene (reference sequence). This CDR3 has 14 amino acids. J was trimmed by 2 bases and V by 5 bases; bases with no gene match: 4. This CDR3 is CASSYRGPPYEQYF. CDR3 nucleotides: TGTGCCAGTAGTTACAGGGGGCCTCCCTACGAGCAGTACTTC.

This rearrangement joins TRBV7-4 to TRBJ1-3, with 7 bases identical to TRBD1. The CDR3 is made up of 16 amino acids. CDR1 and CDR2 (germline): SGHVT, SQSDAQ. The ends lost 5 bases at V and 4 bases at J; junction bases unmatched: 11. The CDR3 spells CASSHRQGSDGNTIYF. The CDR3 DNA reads TGTGCCAGCAGCCACAGACAGGGTTCAGACGGAAACACCATATATTTT.

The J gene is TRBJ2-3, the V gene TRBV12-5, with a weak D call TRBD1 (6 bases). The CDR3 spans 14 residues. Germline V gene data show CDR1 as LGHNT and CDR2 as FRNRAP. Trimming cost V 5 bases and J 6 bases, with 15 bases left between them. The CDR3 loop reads CASGIAQGHDTQYF. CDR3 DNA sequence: TGTGCTAGTGGTATTGCGCAGGGGCACGATACGCAGTATTTT. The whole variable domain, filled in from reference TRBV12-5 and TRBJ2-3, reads DARVTQTPRHKVTEMGQEVTMRCQPILGHNTVFWYRQTMMQGLELLAYFRNRAPLDDSGMPKDRFSAEMPDATLATLKIQPSEPRDSAVYFCASGIAQGHDTQYFGPGTRLTVL.

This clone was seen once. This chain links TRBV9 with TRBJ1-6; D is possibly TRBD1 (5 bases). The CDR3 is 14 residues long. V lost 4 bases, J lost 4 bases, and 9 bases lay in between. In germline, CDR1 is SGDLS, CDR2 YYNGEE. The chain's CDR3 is CASSPGYYNSPLHF. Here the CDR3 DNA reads TGTGCCAGCAGCCCAGGGTATTATAATTCACCCCTCCACTTT.

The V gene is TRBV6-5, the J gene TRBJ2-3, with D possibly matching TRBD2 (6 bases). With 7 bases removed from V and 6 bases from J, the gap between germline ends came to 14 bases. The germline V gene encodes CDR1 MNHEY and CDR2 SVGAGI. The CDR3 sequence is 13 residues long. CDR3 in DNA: TGTGCCAGCAATAAGCGGGCTCAGGATACGCAGTATTTT. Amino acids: CASNKRAQDTQYF.

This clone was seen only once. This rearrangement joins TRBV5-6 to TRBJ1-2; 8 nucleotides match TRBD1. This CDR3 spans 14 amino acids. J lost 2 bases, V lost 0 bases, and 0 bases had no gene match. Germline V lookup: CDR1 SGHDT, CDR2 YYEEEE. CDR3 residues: CASSLGQGNYGYTF. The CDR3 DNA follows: TGTGCCAGCAGCTTGGGACAGGGGAACTATGGCTACACCTTC.

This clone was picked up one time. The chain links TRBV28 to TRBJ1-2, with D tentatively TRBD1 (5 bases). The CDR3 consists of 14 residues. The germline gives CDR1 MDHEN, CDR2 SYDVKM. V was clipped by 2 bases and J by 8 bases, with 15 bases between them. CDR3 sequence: CASSLISLQVGYTF. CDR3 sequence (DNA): TGTGCCAGCAGTTTAATCAGCCTACAGGTCGGCTACACCTTC.